These 15 T cell receptor beta chains share one sample of origin, sequenced in a study of CD8+CD57+ T cells in acquired aplastic anemia. Investigators profiled TCR beta VDJ and CDR3 from genomic DNA template. MiXCR, run by TCRdb on the reads, gives a single entry per CDR3 protein. The sample includes about 160,000 distinct CDR3 sequences, just under 45% seen only once; the top ten take around 0.96%. The sample was sorted CD4+, CD8+, or CD8+CD57+ T cells (not recorded which) from PBMCs. These receptors were collected from a human donor in good health.

The genes are TRBV10-3 and TRBJ1-6; D unresolved. The germline CDR1 and CDR2 sequences are ENHRY and SYGVKD. The CDR3 has 14 amino acids. V was pared by 0 bases and J by 6 bases, with 6 bases between. The CDR3 region is CAISESDPNSPLHF. For the CDR3, the DNA is TGTGCCATCAGTGAGTCGGATCCTAATTCACCCCTCCACTTT.

This clonotype occurred many times. The V and J genes are TRBV19 and TRBJ2-1, with 11 bases that match TRBD2. After removal of 3 bases from V and 4 bases from J, the junction contained 2 bases not matched to a gene. The CDR3 sequence is 15 residues long. CDR1 is LNHDA and CDR2 is SQIVND in the germline V gene (reference sequence). Here the CDR3 reads CASSMRLAGYNEQFF. The CDR3 region has the DNA TGTGCCAGTAGTATGAGACTAGCGGGATACAATGAGCAGTTCTTC.

The chain links TRBV29-1 to TRBJ2-7, with a tentative D call TRBD1 (6 bases). The length of the CDR3 is 12 residues. Germline CDR1 and CDR2: SQVTM and ANQGSEA. Between the trimmed V and J ends, which lost 3 bases and 6 bases, there was a span of 12 bases. CDR3 sequence: CSVESGVGEQYF. The CDR3 bases are TGCAGCGTTGAGTCAGGGGTCGGCGAGCAGTACTTC.

This clonotype was picked up many times. The V and J genes are TRBV20-1 and TRBJ2-3; D call uncertain. The CDR3 runs 15 residues. Germline CDR1 reads DFQATT; CDR2 reads SNEGSKA (reference sequence). V lost 5 bases, J lost 3 bases, and 18 bases lay in between. The CDR3 protein is CSAPRSAVGTDTQYF. The CDR3 DNA is TGCAGTGCTCCTCGAAGCGCGGTGGGAACAGATACGCAGTATTTT.

This clonotype was seen at least ten times. J is TRBJ2-5 and V is TRBV5-1, with 8 bases identical to TRBD1. This CDR3 comprises 15 residues. Trimming removed 3 bases from V and 5 bases from J; junction bases left unmatched: 9. Per the germline V gene, CDR1 is SGHRS and CDR2 is YFSETQ. Here the CDR3 DNA reads TGCGCCAGCAGCTCCCAGGGGGCTCAGGATGAGACCCAGTACTTC. Protein product: CASSSQGAQDETQYF.

DNA for the CDR3: TGCAGCGTTGATAGACTAGCGGACTACACAGATACGCAGTATTTT. Protein: CSVDRLADYTDTQYF. The V gene is TRBV29-1, the J gene TRBJ2-3; TRBD2 aligns across 9 bases. Looked up from germline, CDR1 is SQVTM and CDR2 is ANQGSEA. This CDR3 has 15 residues. The V segment lost 3 bases and the J segment 2 bases; nucleotides outside the gene matches: 6.

Points on this clonotype: This may be a read error, as it is one base from a much larger clone. The V call is TRBV20-1, the J call TRBJ2-2; D is uncertain. The CDR3 totals 14 residues. Germline V gene lookup returns CDR1 DFQATT and CDR2 SNEGSKA (reference sequence). This chain's CDR3 is CGARNPGPQGELFF. CDR3 DNA: TGCGGTGCTAGAAACCCCGGCCCCCAAGGGGAGCTGTTTTTT.

With regard to this clonotype: A much larger clone lies one base from this, so it may be a read error. This chain links TRBV11-2 with TRBJ2-1, with D perhaps matching TRBD2 (6 bases). CDR1 is SGHAT and CDR2 is FQNNGV in the germline V gene. This CDR3 is 15 amino acids long. The CDR3 reads CASSYTRGGGNERFF. Written as DNA, the CDR3 is TGTGCCAGCAGCTATACGCGGGGTGGTGGGAATGAGCGGTTCTTC.

This clonotype was observed a handful of times. V usage is TRBV7-2 and J usage is TRBJ2-1; D unresolved. Germline V gives CDR1 SGHTA, CDR2 FQGNSA. The CDR3 spans 13 residues. V lost 2 bases and J 4 bases, leaving 6 bases between the germline ends. The CDR3 DNA reads TGTGCCAGCAGCTTACAGTTATACAATGAGCAGTTCTTC. Translated, it gives CASSLQLYNEQFF.

This clonotype was counted between two and nine times. The rearrangement uses TRBV2 and TRBJ2-3; perhaps TRBD2 as D (6 bases). V dropped 6 bases and J dropped 5 bases, with 15 bases sitting between them. From germline, CDR1 is SNHLY and CDR2 FYNNEI. There are 14 residues in the CDR3. CDR3 nucleotides: TGTGCCAGCAGCCCGGGGGATGGGAGAGATACGCAGTATTTT. Protein sequence: CASSPGDGRDTQYF.

There are a few counts of this clonotype. The V call is TRBV12-3 or TRBV12-4, the J call TRBJ1-2; TRBD1 agrees at 10 bases. The CDR3 extends over 14 amino acids. Losses at the gene ends were 4 bases for V and 8 bases for J; bases not matched to a gene: 7. CDR3 coding DNA: TGTGCCAGCAGTTCGGGACAGGGGACGGTAGGCTACACCTTC. Translating gives CASSSGQGTVGYTF.

The chain carries TRBV5-6 and TRBJ2-7; tentatively, D is TRBD2 (6 bases). Deletions cut 0 bases from V and 2 bases from J, with 15 bases between. The CDR3 has 16 residues. CDR1 is SGHDT, CDR2 YYEEEE, per germline. The CDR3, as DNA: TGTGCCAGCAGCTTGGCCTGGGATAGCGGAACCTACGAGCAGTACTTC. It is translated as CASSLAWDSGTYEQYF.

This chain uses TRBV7-9 with TRBJ2-5; D unclear. The CDR3 is 12 residues long. The germline V gene encodes CDR1 SEHNR and CDR2 FQNEAQ (reference sequence). Deletions cut 1 base from V and 6 bases from J, with 6 bases between. Here the CDR3 reads CASSLGDQTQYF. CDR3 DNA: TGTGCCAGCAGCTTAGGGGATCAGACCCAGTACTTC.

In its sample, this clonotype was seen many times. The chain links TRBV2 to TRBJ2-1; possibly TRBD2 for D (6 bases). The CDR3 is 16 residues long. In germline, CDR1 is SNHLY, CDR2 FYNNEI. V was cut by 6 bases and J by 3 bases, with 18 bases left in between. CDR3 nucleotide sequence: TGTGCCAGCAGACTTCGGGACTCCCCCCGCTACAATGAGCAGTTCTTC. Protein product: CASRLRDSPRYNEQFF.

The chain carries TRBV11-2 and TRBJ2-1, with 7 bases aligning to TRBD2. J was trimmed by 0 bases and V by 1 base; bases with no gene match: 3. Per the germline V gene, CDR1 is SGHAT and CDR2 is FQNNGV. The CDR3 length is 16 residues. The CDR3 DNA follows: TGTGCCAGCAGCTTAGGGAGCGGGGCCTCCTACAATGAGCAGTTCTTC. Translating it yields CASSLGSGASYNEQFF. Together with reference TRBV11-2 and TRBJ2-1, the CDR3 gives the full variable domain: EAGVAQSPRYKIIEKRQSVAFWCNPISGHATLYWYQQILGQGPKLLIQFQNNGVVDDSQLPKDRFSAERLKGVDSTLKIQPAKLEDSAVYLCASSLGSGASYNEQFFGPGTRLTVL.